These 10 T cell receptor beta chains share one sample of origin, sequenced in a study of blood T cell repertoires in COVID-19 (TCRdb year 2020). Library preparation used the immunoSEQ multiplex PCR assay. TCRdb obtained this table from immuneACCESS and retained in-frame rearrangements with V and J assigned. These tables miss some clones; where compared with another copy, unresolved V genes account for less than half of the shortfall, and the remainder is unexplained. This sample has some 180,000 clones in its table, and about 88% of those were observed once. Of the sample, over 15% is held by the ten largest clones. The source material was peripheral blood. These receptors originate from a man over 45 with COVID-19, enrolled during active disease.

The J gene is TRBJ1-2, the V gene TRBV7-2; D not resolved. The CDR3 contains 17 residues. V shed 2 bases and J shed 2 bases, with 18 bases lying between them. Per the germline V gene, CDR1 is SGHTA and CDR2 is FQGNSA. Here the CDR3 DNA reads TGTGCCAGCAGCTTAATCTCTGGAGGGAAAATAAACTATGGCTACACCTTC. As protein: CASSLISGGKINYGYTF.

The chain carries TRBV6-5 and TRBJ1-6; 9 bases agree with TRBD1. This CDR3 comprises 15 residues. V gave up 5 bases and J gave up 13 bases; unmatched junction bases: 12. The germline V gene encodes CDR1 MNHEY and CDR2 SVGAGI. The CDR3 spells CASSPQAGQGRPLHF. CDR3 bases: TGTGCCAGCAGTCCCCAAGCGGGACAGGGAAGGCCCCTCCACTTT.

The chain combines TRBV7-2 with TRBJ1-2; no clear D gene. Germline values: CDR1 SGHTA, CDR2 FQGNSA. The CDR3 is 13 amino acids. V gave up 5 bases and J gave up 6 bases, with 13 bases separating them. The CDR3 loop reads CASSKNPGDGYTF. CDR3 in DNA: TGTGCCAGCAGCAAAAACCCCGGGGATGGCTACACCTTC.

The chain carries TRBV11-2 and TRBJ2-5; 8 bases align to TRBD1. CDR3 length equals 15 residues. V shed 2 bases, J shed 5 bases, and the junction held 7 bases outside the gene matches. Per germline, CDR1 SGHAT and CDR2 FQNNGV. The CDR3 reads CASSLSQGAGETQYF. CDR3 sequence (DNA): TGTGCCAGCAGCTTATCGCAGGGGGCTGGTGAGACCCAGTACTTC.

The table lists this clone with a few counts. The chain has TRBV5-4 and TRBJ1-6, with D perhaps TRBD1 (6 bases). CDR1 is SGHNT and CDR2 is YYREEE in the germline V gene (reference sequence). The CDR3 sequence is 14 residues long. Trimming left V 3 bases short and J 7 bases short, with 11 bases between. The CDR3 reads CASSSWTENSPLHF. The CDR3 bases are TGTGCCAGCAGCTCCTGGACAGAAAATTCACCCCTCCACTTT.

The CDR3, as DNA: TGTGCCAGAAGCCCTCCGGGGGAGGGGTGGCCCTACGAGCAGTACTTC. Translating gives CARSPPGEGWPYEQYF. The chain uses TRBV7-5 and TRBJ2-7; TRBD2, the D gene given by the table, was not confirmed from the DNA. TRBV7-5 is assigned pseudogene status. The CDR3 totals 16 residues.

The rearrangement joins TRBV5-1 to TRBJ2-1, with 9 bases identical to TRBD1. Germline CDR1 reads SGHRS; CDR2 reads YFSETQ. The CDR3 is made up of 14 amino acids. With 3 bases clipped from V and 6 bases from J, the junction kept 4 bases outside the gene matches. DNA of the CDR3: TGCGCCAGCAGCTGGGACAGGGACTCCAATGAGCAGTTCTTC. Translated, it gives CASSWDRDSNEQFF.

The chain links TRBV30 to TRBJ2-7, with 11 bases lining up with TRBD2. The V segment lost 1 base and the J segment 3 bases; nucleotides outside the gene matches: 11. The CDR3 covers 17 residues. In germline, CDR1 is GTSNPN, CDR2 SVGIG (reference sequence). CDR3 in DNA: TGTGCCTGGAGTGGCCCAGGGCTAGCGGGAGGTGTCTACGAGCAGTACTTC. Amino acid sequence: CAWSGPGLAGGVYEQYF.

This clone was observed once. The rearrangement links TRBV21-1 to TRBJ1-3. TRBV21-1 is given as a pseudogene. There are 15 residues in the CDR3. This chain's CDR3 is CASILVADSGNTIYF. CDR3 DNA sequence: TGTGCCAGCATTCTTGTTGCGGACTCTGGAAACACCATATATTTT.

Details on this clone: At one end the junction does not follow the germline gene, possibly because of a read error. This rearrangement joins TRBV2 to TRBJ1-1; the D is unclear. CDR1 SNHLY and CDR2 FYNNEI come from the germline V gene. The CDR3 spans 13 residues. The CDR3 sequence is CASREARNTEAFF. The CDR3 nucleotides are TGTGCCAGCAGGGAAGCCCGGAACACTGAAGCTTTCTTT.